The T cell receptor (beta chain) under discussion was sequenced for a study of identical twins. Germline CDR1 DFQATT, CDR2 SNEGSKA (reference sequence). CDR3 size: 15 residues. V trimming: 3 bases; J trimming: 2 bases; junction bases outside the gene matches: 7. TCRdb processed the 5' RACE reads anew with MiXCR; each CDR3 protein has one entry. The repertoire has around 490,000 distinct CDR3 sequences, 13% to 15% of them found once; the top ten carry about 0.94%. This clonotype has ten or more counts. The data were also submitted as part of a second study, on yellow fever vaccine responses in identical twins.

The clonotype comes from a woman aged 18-29 years in good health. The specimen sequenced was CD4+ T cells sorted from blood. This chain links TRBV20-1 with TRBJ1-5, with TRBD1 matching 7 bases. CDR3 loop: CSASNPTGRNQPQHF. CDR3 coding DNA: TGCAGTGCTAGTAATCCGACAGGGCGCAATCAGCCCCAGCATTTT.